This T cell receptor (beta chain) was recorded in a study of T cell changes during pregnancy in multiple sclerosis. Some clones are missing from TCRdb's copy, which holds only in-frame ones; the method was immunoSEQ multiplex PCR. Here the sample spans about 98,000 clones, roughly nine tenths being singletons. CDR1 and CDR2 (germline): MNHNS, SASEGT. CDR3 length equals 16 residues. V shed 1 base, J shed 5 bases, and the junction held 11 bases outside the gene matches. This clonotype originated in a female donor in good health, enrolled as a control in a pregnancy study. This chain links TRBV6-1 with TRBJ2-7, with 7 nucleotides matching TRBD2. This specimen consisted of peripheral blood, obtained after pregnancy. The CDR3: CASSEGRAGAVHEQYF. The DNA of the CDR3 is TGTGCCAGCAGTGAAGGTCGGGCGGGAGCCGTCCACGAGCAGTACTTC.